A selection of T cell receptor beta chains follows, all from one sample in a study of blood T cell repertoires in COVID-19. Here immunoSEQ multiplex PCR was the method, and the copy in TCRdb shows in-frame clones only, minus some. The table records under 500,000 clones, around 89% of them present only once. The source material was peripheral blood. These TCRs come from a woman in her 30s with acute or convalescent COVID-19. CDR3s leave out the opening cysteine and the closing phenylalanine or tryptophan.

v_call	j_call	cdr3_aa
TRBV5-4	TRBJ2-7	ASSRIGGLSYEQY
TRBV6-5	TRBJ2-7	ASSTLAGAYEQY
TRBV7-8	TRBJ1-5	ASSLGDFGQPQH
TRBV4-2	TRBJ2-3	ASKTSDRDTDTQY
TRBV19	TRBJ2-1	ASSPEDREDEQF
TRBV19	TRBJ1-2	ASRGQVVNYGYT
TRBV19	TRBJ1-1	ASSIDTGDGTEAF
TRBV3-1/TRBV3-2	TRBJ2-7	ASSPPGTGSYEQY
TRBV10-2	TRBJ2-3	ASYPGGVGPDTQY
TRBV7-9	TRBJ2-3	ASSLVTGWSDTQY
TRBV6-5	TRBJ2-7	AHSRGQDVVYEQY
TRBV7-6	TRBJ2-1	ASSPSLAGYNEQF
TRBV24-1	TRBJ1-5	ATSDTGLDQPQH
TRBV28	TRBJ1-1	ASSHPNGDTEAF
TRBV5-1	TRBJ1-4	ASSSTGGNEKLF
TRBV2	TRBJ2-7	ASSARSGEQY
TRBV24-1	TRBJ2-7	ATDQIGTDYEQY
TRBV19	TRBJ2-1	ASRRTSGGAYEQF
TRBV5-6	TRBJ1-2	ASSLGSYGYT
TRBV6-6	TRBJ2-1	ASSYSGGDNEQF
TRBV10-3	TRBJ2-1	AISSSGGPNEQF
TRBV6-5	TRBJ2-7	ASRDSQIYEQY
TRBV28	TRBJ1-4	ASIAGDGKLF
TRBV19	TRBJ1-6	ASSIGGQGWGSPLH
TRBV11-2	TRBJ2-5	ASSPATAGYTIETQY
TRBV6-5	TRBJ1-1	ASSLGGNTEAF
TRBV7-5	TRBJ1-5	ARSRRTGQGLNQPQH
TRBV19	TRBJ2-7	ASSRAGDYEQY
TRBV30	TRBJ2-1	AWSRTAYNEQF
TRBV6-5	TRBJ2-7	ASSYSYSPRTQEQY
TRBV4-1	TRBJ2-5	ASRGQGLKETQY
TRBV2	TRBJ1-1	ASSLGQGFTEAF
TRBV4-1	TRBJ1-1	ASSLGQGKAF
TRBV30	TRBJ2-1	AWSGTGDEQF
TRBV28	TRBJ1-2	ASRRQLDYGYT
TRBV5-4	TRBJ2-5	ASSPGTAETQY
TRBV2	TRBJ2-7	ASERAGQYEQY
TRBV5-6	TRBJ2-7	ASSLLGQGVIHEQY
TRBV5-6	TRBJ2-5	ASSLLETQY
TRBV5-1	TRBJ2-2	ASRNRTGLAGELF
TRBV7-8	TRBJ1-5	ASSFLNRGSNQPQH
TRBV18	TRBJ1-2	ASSPVTLTYGYT
TRBV28	TRBJ1-2	ASSSLDRYYGYT
TRBV25-1	TRBJ1-2	ASSEREGGGYT
TRBV10-2	TRBJ2-5	ASSDRGEETQY
TRBV7-8	TRBJ1-1	ASGGVQASTEAF
TRBV19	TRBJ2-6	ASKDSSGANVLT
TRBV19	TRBJ1-4	ASSPRQDTNEKLF
TRBV9	TRBJ2-3	ASSVWQGGADTQY
TRBV2	TRBJ1-2	ASSERRIYGYT
TRBV27	TRBJ2-7	ASRRDRVPVGNEQY
TRBV5-5	TRBJ1-6	ASSLRLGTQNSPLH
TRBV4-1	TRBJ2-7	ASSQEIWGDAED
TRBV10-3	TRBJ2-1	AIRDRGSNEQF
TRBV7-9	TRBJ2-7	ASSPGVDEQY
TRBV5-4	TRBJ1-2	ASSFGRASGYT
TRBV7-9	TRBJ2-2	ASSLRGGDGELF
TRBV9	TRBJ2-1	ASSPLQINGGPNNEQF
TRBV9	TRBJ1-2	ASSLRTQGYGYT